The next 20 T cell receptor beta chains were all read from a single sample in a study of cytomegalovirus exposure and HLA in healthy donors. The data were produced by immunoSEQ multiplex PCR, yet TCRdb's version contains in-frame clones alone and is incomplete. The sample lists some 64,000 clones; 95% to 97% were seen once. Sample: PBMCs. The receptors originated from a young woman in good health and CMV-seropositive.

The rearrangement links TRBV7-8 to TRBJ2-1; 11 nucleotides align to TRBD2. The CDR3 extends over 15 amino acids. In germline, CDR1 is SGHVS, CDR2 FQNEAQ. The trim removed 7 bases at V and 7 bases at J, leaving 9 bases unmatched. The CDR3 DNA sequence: TGTGCCAGCACCCAAAGTAGCGGGAGGGTGAATGAGCAGTTCTTC. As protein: CASTQSSGRVNEQFF.

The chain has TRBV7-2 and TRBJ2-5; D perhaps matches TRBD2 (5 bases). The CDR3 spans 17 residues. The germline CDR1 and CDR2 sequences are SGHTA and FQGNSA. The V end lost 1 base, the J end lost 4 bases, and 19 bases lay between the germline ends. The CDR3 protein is CASSLGGDLRAGETQYF. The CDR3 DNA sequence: TGTGCCAGCAGCTTAGGCGGTGATTTGAGGGCGGGAGAGACCCAGTACTTC.

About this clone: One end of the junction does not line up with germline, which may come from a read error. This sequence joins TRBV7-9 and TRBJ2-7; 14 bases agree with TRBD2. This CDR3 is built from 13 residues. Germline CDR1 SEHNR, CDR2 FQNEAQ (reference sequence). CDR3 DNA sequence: TGTGCCAGCAGCTATGGGACTAGCGGGAGAAGGTCCTTC. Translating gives CASSYGTSGRRSF.

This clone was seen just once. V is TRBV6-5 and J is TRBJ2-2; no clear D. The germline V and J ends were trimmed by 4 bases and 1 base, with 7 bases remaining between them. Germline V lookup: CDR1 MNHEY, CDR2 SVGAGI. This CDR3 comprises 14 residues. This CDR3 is CASSFWQNTGELFF. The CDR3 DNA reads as TGTGCCAGCAGTTTTTGGCAGAACACCGGGGAGCTGTTTTTT.

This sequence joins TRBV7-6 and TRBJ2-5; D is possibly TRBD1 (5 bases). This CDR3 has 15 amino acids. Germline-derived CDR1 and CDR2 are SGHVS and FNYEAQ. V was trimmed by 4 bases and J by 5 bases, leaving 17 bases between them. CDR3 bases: TGTGCCAGCAGCTCGACAGCAATTTCGTGGGAGACCCAGTACTTC. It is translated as CASSSTAISWETQYF.

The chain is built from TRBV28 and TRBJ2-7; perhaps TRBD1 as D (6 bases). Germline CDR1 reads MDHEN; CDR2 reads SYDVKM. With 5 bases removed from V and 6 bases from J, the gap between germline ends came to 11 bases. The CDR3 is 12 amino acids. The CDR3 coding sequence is TGTGCCAGCAGTACCGGGACACGCGAGCAGTACTTC. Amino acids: CASSTGTREQYF.

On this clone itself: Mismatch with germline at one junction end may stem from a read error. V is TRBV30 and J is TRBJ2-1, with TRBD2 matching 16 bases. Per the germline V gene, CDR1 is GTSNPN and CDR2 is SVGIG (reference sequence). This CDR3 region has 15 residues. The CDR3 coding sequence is TGTGCCTGGAGCGGGACTAGCGGGAGGGGGGGCGAGCGGTTCTTC. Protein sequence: CAWSGTSGRGGERFF.

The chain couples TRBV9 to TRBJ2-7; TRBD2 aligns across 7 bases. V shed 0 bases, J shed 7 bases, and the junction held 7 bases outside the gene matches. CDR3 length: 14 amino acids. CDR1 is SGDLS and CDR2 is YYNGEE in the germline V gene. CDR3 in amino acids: CASSVAGGLEEQYF. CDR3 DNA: TGTGCCAGCAGCGTAGCGGGAGGTTTAGAGGAGCAGTACTTC.

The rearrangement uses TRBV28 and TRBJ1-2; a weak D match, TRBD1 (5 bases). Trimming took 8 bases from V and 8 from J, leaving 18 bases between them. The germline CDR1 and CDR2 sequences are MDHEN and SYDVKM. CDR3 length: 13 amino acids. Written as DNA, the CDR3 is TGTGCCAGCTCCCTAGGGGCGGGGGGGGGCTACACCTTC. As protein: CASSLGAGGGYTF.

CDR3 in DNA: TGTGCCTGGAGTGAGGGACAGGGGGCGGACACTGAAGCTTTCTTT. Translated, it gives CAWSEGQGADTEAFF. The genes are TRBV30 and TRBJ1-1; 12 bases align to TRBD1. With V trimmed by 1 base and J by 3 bases, 3 bases remained unmatched. In germline, CDR1 is GTSNPN, CDR2 SVGIG (reference sequence). CDR3 size: 15 residues.

The CDR3 is CASSELGAAGNEQFF. CDR3 DNA: TGCGCCAGCAGTGAGTTGGGGGCGGCCGGGAATGAGCAGTTCTTC. V gene TRBV10-1 combines with J gene TRBJ2-1; the D gene is possibly TRBD1 (6 bases). The CDR3 sequence is 15 residues long. V shed 1 base and J shed 7 bases, with 14 bases lying between them. Germline CDR1 and CDR2: WNHNN and SYGVQD (reference sequence).

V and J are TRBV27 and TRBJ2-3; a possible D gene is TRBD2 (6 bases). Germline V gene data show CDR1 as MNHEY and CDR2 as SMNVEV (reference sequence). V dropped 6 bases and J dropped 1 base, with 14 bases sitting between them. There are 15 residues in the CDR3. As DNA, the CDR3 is TGTGCCAGCAGCCTAACCGGGACTCGCACAGATACGCAGTATTTT. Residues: CASSLTGTRTDTQYF.

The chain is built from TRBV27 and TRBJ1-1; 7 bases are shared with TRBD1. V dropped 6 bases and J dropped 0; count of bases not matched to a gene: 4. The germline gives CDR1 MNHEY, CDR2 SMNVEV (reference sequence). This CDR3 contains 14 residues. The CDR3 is CASRMGQMNTEAFF. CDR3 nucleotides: TGTGCCAGCAGGATGGGACAGATGAACACTGAAGCTTTCTTT.

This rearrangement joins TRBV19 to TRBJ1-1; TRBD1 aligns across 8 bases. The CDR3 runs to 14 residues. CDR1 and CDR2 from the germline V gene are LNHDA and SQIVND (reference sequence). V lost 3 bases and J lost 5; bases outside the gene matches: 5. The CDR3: CASSIQGARTEAFF. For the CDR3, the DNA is TGTGCCAGTAGTATCCAGGGGGCTCGTACTGAAGCTTTCTTT.

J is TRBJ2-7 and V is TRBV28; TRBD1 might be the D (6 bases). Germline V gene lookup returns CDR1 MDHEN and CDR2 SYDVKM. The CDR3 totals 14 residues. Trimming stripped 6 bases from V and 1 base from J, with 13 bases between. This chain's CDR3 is CASSIPGTSYEQYF. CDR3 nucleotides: TGTGCCAGCAGCATCCCCGGGACATCCTACGAGCAGTACTTC.

The CDR3 reads CASSKGTSGRDYEQYF. The CDR3 DNA reads as TGTGCCAGCAGCAAAGGAACTAGCGGACGCGATTACGAGCAGTACTTC. The V call is TRBV21-1, the J call TRBJ2-7; whether TRBD2, the table's D call, matches the DNA was not checked. TRBV21-1 counts as a pseudogene. This CDR3 has 16 residues.

DNA of the CDR3: TGTGCCAGCAGTTTACGGGAGGGGTATACGCAGTATTTT. Translated, it gives CASSLREGYTQYF. The V call is TRBV27, the J call TRBJ2-3; 8 nucleotides align to TRBD2. V lost 2 bases, J lost 7 bases, and 2 bases stayed unmatched. This CDR3 comprises 13 residues. Looked up from germline, CDR1 is MNHEY and CDR2 is SMNVEV (reference sequence).

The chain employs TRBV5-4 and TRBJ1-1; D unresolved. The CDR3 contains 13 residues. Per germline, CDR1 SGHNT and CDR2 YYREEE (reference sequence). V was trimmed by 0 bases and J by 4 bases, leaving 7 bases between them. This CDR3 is CASSLVGSTEAFF. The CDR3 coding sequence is TGTGCCAGCAGCTTGGTCGGGTCCACTGAAGCTTTCTTT.

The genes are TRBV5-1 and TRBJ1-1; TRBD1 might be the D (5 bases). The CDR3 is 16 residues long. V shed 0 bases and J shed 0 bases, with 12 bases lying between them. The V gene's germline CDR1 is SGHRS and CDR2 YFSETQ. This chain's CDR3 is CASSLARQRLNTEAFF. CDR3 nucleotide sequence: TGCGCCAGCAGCTTGGCTAGACAGAGATTGAACACTGAAGCTTTCTTT.

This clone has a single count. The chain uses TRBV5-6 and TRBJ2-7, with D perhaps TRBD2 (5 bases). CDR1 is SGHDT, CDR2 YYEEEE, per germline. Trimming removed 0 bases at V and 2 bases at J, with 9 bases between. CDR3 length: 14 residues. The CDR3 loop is CASSLGTYTYEQYF. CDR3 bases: TGTGCCAGCAGCTTGGGGACTTATACCTACGAGCAGTACTTC. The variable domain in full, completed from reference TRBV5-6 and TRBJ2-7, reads DAGVTQSPTHLIKTRGQQVTLRCSPKSGHDTVSWYQQALGQGPQFIFQYYEEEERQRGNFPDRFSGHQFPNYSSELNVNALLLGDSALYLCASSLGTYTYEQYFGPGTRLTVT.